The 32 T cell receptor beta chains listed next were all sequenced from one sample in a study of cytomegalovirus exposure and HLA in healthy donors. The PCR employed 60 Vbeta primers together with 13 Jbeta primers. The method was immunoSEQ multiplex PCR; TCRdb's version includes in-frame clones alone and lacks a portion of them. Of around 150,000 clones detected, around 73% appear once; the ten largest clones hold 1.1% to 1.5%. The sample consisted of PBMCs. The receptors come from a male donor in good health and CMV-seronegative.

This clone was counted only a few times. The rearrangement uses TRBV5-1 and TRBJ2-3, with TRBD2 matching 13 bases. The CDR3 totals 14 residues. CDR1 SGHRS and CDR2 YFSETQ come from the germline V gene. The J segment lost 3 bases and the V segment lost 7 bases, leaving 2 bases of the junction unmatched. CDR3 bases: TGCGCCAGCCTACTAGCGGGGGGGACAGATACGCAGTATTTT. Translated, it gives CASLLAGGTDTQYF. Drawing the rest from reference TRBV5-1 and TRBJ2-3, the complete variable domain is KAGVTQTPRYLIKTRGQQVTLSCSPISGHRSVSWYQQTPGQGLQFLFEYFSETQRNKGNFPGRFSGRQFSNSRSEMNVSTLELGDSALYLCASLLAGGTDTQYFGPGTRLTVL.

The V and J genes are TRBV28 and TRBJ2-7, with a tentative D call TRBD1 (6 bases). The V gene lost 3 bases and the J gene lost 5 bases, with 20 bases spanning the gap. CDR3 size: 16 residues. CDR1 MDHEN and CDR2 SYDVKM come from the germline V gene. CDR3 region: CASSLSRVQGGDEQYF. CDR3 in DNA: TGTGCCAGCAGTTTGAGTAGGGTACAGGGTGGGGACGAGCAGTACTTC.

The chain recombines TRBV25-1 with TRBJ1-2; D unclear. The germline CDR1 and CDR2 sequences are MGHDK and SYGVNS. V was pared by 8 bases and J by 0 bases, with 19 bases between. The CDR3 sequence is 16 residues long. Here the CDR3 DNA reads TGTGCCAGCCTGGGGTCCACGCTGGAGGCTAACTATGGCTACACCTTC. Translation: CASLGSTLEANYGYTF.

V usage is TRBV27 and J usage is TRBJ1-4; D remains ambiguous. Trimming left V 6 bases short and J 8 bases short, with 16 bases between. The CDR3 totals 14 residues. Germline V gene data show CDR1 as MNHEY and CDR2 as SMNVEV (reference sequence). In nucleotides, the CDR3 is TGTGCCAGCAGGGAGGAAGGGAGGTCGGAAAAACTGTTTTTT. This translates into CASREEGRSEKLFF.

The gene calls are TRBV28 and TRBJ1-4; no clear D gene. Germline CDR1 is MDHEN and CDR2 is SYDVKM. Trimming pared 5 bases from V and 0 bases from J, leaving 7 bases between. The CDR3 spans 14 residues. The CDR3 DNA reads as TGTGCCAGCAGTGAGCAAGCAACTAATGAAAAACTGTTTTTT. Protein sequence: CASSEQATNEKLFF.

V and J are TRBV27 and TRBJ1-6, with D possibly being TRBD1 (6 bases). Trimming cost V 4 bases and J 10 bases, with 11 bases left between them. The CDR3 runs 13 residues. Germline CDR1 MNHEY, CDR2 SMNVEV (reference sequence). The CDR3 DNA sequence: TGTGCCAGCAGTTATACAGGGACATCACCCCTCCACTTT. Encoded protein: CASSYTGTSPLHF.

J is TRBJ1-6 and V is TRBV30; perhaps TRBD1 as D (5 bases). Germline CDR1 GTSNPN, CDR2 SVGIG (reference sequence). This CDR3 spans 13 amino acids. The V end lost 1 base, the J end lost 4 bases, and 5 bases lay between the germline ends. The CDR3 loop reads CAWSGQYNSPLHF. Written as DNA, the CDR3 is TGTGCCTGGAGTGGACAGTATAATTCACCCCTCCACTTT.

This clone was counted between two and nine times. The CDR3 loop reads CASNKAGQGKETQYF. CDR3 bases: TGTGCCAGCAACAAAGCGGGACAGGGAAAAGAGACCCAGTACTTC. The chain has TRBV6-6 and TRBJ2-5; 9 bases are shared with TRBD1. Per germline, CDR1 MNHNY and CDR2 SVGAGI (reference sequence). The CDR3 extends over 15 amino acids. The V gene end was trimmed by 7 bases and the J gene end by 3 bases; junction bases not matched to a gene: 9.

This chain links TRBV7-2 with TRBJ2-1, with TRBD1 matching over 7 bases. The junction had 8 bases not matched to a gene; V was cut back by 5 bases and J by 7 bases. Germline loops: CDR1 SGHTA, CDR2 FQGNSA. The CDR3 runs to 14 residues. The chain's CDR3 is CASSPGQWGNEQFF. CDR3 DNA sequence: TGTGCCAGCAGCCCGGGACAGTGGGGAAATGAGCAGTTCTTC.

The chain couples TRBV29-1 to TRBJ2-3; TRBD2 is a possible D gene (5 bases). The germline V and J ends were trimmed by 1 base and 0 bases, with 11 bases remaining between them. The germline CDR1 and CDR2 sequences are SQVTM and ANQGSEA. CDR3 length equals 15 residues. CDR3 region: CSVEGFEGSTDTQYF. CDR3 coding DNA: TGCAGCGTTGAAGGGTTCGAGGGAAGCACAGATACGCAGTATTTT.

This chain joins TRBV6-5 and TRBJ2-3; 10 nucleotides match TRBD2. The CDR3 totals 15 residues. J was trimmed by 5 bases and V by 7 bases; bases with no gene match: 9. Germline V gene lookup returns CDR1 MNHEY and CDR2 SVGAGI. CDR3 protein: CASTSGGAGEDTQYF. The CDR3, as DNA: TGTGCCAGCACAAGCGGGGGGGCCGGGGAAGATACGCAGTATTTT.

The chain uses TRBV5-1 and TRBJ1-2, with 7 positions matching TRBD1. Germline V CDR1 and CDR2: SGHRS, YFSETQ. Trimming at V came to 1 base and at J to 3 bases, leaving 0 bases not matched to a gene. There are 13 residues in the CDR3. CDR3 region: CASSLQGDYGYTF. The DNA for the CDR3 is TGCGCCAGCAGCTTGCAGGGGGACTATGGCTACACCTTC.

This clone was found a few times. The rearrangement uses TRBV6-5 and TRBJ2-3; TRBD1 matches at 9 bases. The CDR3 is 14 residues long. Germline trimming cut 4 bases from V and 4 bases from J; bases unmatched to any gene: 3. Per germline, CDR1 MNHEY and CDR2 SVGAGI. DNA for the CDR3: TGTGCCAGCAGTTTCCGACAGGGGGCAGATACGCAGTATTTT. This sequence encodes CASSFRQGADTQYF.

The chain combines TRBV5-1 with TRBJ2-3; 14 positions agree with TRBD2. V was clipped by 4 bases and J by 6 bases; unmatched bases: 10. The CDR3 has 17 residues. Germline V lookup: CDR1 SGHRS, CDR2 YFSETQ. The CDR3: CASSLPGTSGSTDTQYF. Written as DNA, the CDR3 is TGCGCCAGCAGCCTTCCCGGGACTAGCGGGAGTACCGATACGCAGTATTTT. The full variable domain, in which reference TRBV5-1 and TRBJ2-3 provide the parts outside the CDR3, is KAGVTQTPRYLIKTRGQQVTLSCSPISGHRSVSWYQQTPGQGLQFLFEYFSETQRNKGNFPGRFSGRQFSNSRSEMNVSTLELGDSALYLCASSLPGTSGSTDTQYFGPGTRLTVL.

This clone was seen just once. CDR3 amino acids: CSVRKTTGQYF. The DNA of the CDR3 is TGCAGCGTCAGGAAAACCACAGGGCAGTACTTC. The genes are TRBV29-1 and TRBJ2-7, with D perhaps matching TRBD1 (5 bases). Germline V gives CDR1 SQVTM, CDR2 ANQGSEA. This CDR3 is built from 11 residues. With 6 bases removed from V and 9 bases from J, the gap between germline ends came to 15 bases.

The V and J genes are TRBV7-2 and TRBJ2-1; a weak D match, TRBD2 (6 bases). Germline assignment: CDR1 SGHTA and CDR2 FQGNSA. This CDR3 contains 16 residues. V gave up 4 bases and J gave up 0 bases, with 13 bases separating them. The DNA for the CDR3 is TGTGCCAGCAGCTCCCTAGCGTTCAGCTCCTACAATGAGCAGTTCTTC. It specifies CASSSLAFSSYNEQFF.

The chain joins TRBV7-2 to TRBJ2-7; 10 nucleotides line up with TRBD1. CDR3 size: 14 residues. The ends lost 5 bases at V and 2 bases at J; junction bases unmatched: 3. Germline CDR1 is SGHTA and CDR2 is FQGNSA. The CDR3, as DNA: TGTGCCAGCAGCCCGACAGGGGGCACCTACGAGCAGTACTTC. Amino acids: CASSPTGGTYEQYF.

This rearrangement joins TRBV30 to TRBJ2-7; no firm D call. Germline CDR1 is GTSNPN and CDR2 is SVGIG (reference sequence). This CDR3 has 14 residues. V lost 1 base to trimming and J lost 3 bases, with 13 bases between them. CDR3 DNA: TGTGCCTGGAGTGGAAAAACTTGGAGCTACGAGCAGTACTTC. Translating it yields CAWSGKTWSYEQYF.

This clone was picked up a small number of times. The rearrangement joins TRBV5-5 to TRBJ2-7; possible D gene TRBD1, 5 bases. V was pared by 0 bases and J by 3 bases, with 10 bases between. The CDR3 contains 14 residues. Germline lookup yields CDR1 SGHKS and CDR2 YYEKEE (reference sequence). CDR3 nucleotide sequence: TGTGCCAGCAGCTTGGCCCGACAGAGCTACGAGCAGTACTTC. It is translated as CASSLARQSYEQYF.

The V gene is TRBV28, the J gene TRBJ2-7; a possible D gene is TRBD1 (6 bases). There are 15 residues in the CDR3. The V and J ends lost 5 bases and 4 bases respectively, with 18 bases between them. Per the germline V gene, CDR1 is MDHEN and CDR2 is SYDVKM. The DNA of the CDR3 is TGTGCCAGCAGTCCTACCGGACAGAACCTATACGAGCAGTACTTC. This translates into CASSPTGQNLYEQYF.

V gene TRBV5-6 combines with J gene TRBJ1-4; D is possibly TRBD1 (6 bases). The CDR3 loop spans 14 amino acids. Germline loops: CDR1 SGHDT, CDR2 YYEEEE. V was trimmed by 3 bases and J by 4 bases, leaving 10 bases between them. The CDR3 protein is CASSWGQSNEKLFF. The CDR3 coding sequence is TGTGCCAGCAGCTGGGGGCAAAGTAATGAAAAACTGTTTTTT.

In the case of this clone: The same CDR3 can be traced to other DNA sequences in this sample. The chain uses TRBV5-1 and TRBJ2-7; tentatively, D is TRBD1 (5 bases). V shed 5 bases and J shed 4 bases, with 10 bases lying between them. Germline assignment: CDR1 SGHRS and CDR2 YFSETQ. The length of the CDR3 is 12 residues. Written as DNA, the CDR3 is TGCGCCAGCAGAAAAGACAGTTACGAGCAGTACTTC. Translated: CASRKDSYEQYF. The full variable domain, rest sourced from reference TRBV5-1 and TRBJ2-7, is KAGVTQTPRYLIKTRGQQVTLSCSPISGHRSVSWYQQTPGQGLQFLFEYFSETQRNKGNFPGRFSGRQFSNSRSEMNVSTLELGDSALYLCASRKDSYEQYFGPGTRLTVT.

This rearrangement joins TRBV4-1 to TRBJ2-7; tentative D call: TRBD2 (6 bases). This CDR3 spans 16 amino acids. With 0 bases removed from V and 2 bases from J, the gap between germline ends came to 14 bases. Germline-derived CDR1 and CDR2 are MGHRA and YSYEKL. The CDR3 loop is CASSQEWDLATYEQYF. CDR3 bases: TGCGCCAGCAGCCAAGAGTGGGACTTAGCTACCTACGAGCAGTACTTC.

The rearrangement links TRBV6-1 to TRBJ1-3; perhaps TRBD1 as D (6 bases). Germline CDR1 is MNHNS and CDR2 is SASEGT. V was clipped by 1 base and J by 1 base, with 11 bases between them. CDR3 size: 16 residues. CDR3 DNA: TGTGCCAGCAGTGAAGAAGTCCAGGGGTCTGGAAACACCATATATTTT. Encoded protein: CASSEEVQGSGNTIYF.

This clone was seen a handful of times. This chain connects TRBV6-5 to TRBJ2-3; maybe TRBD1 (6 bases). CDR1 is MNHEY, CDR2 SVGAGI, per germline. Between the trimmed V and J ends, which lost 7 bases and 0 bases, there was a span of 11 bases. The CDR3 contains 14 residues. This CDR3 is CASKPGHSTDTQYF. CDR3 bases: TGTGCCAGCAAACCGGGACATAGCACAGATACGCAGTATTTT.

This clone was observed once. The V and J genes are TRBV2 and TRBJ1-2; TRBD1 aligns across 8 bases. This CDR3 region has 17 residues. Germline values: CDR1 SNHLY, CDR2 FYNNEI. J lost 0 bases, V lost 6 bases, and 12 bases had no gene match. Written as DNA, the CDR3 is TGTGCCAGCAGCGCGGGACAGGTCAGCGAGACTAACTATGGCTACACCTTC. The encoded protein is CASSAGQVSETNYGYTF.

The chain carries TRBV7-3 and TRBJ2-3, with 8 positions matching TRBD2. The J segment lost 5 bases and the V segment lost 1 base, leaving 8 bases of the junction unmatched. The germline CDR1 and CDR2 sequences are SGHTA and FQGTGA. This CDR3 contains 16 residues. The CDR3 loop reads CASSLRVAGSIDTQYF. CDR3 DNA sequence: TGTGCCAGCAGCTTAAGGGTAGCGGGGTCTATAGATACGCAGTATTTT.

The chain has TRBV15 and TRBJ2-5; 12 nucleotides line up with TRBD2. The better agreement between TRBJ2-7 and the DNA end casts doubt on the J call. Looked up from germline, CDR1 is LNHNV and CDR2 is YYDKDF (reference sequence). The CDR3 runs 16 residues. CDR3 amino acids: CATSRLTSGRSDEQYF. In nucleotides, the CDR3 is TGTGCCACCAGCAGGTTAACTAGCGGGAGGAGCGACGAGCAGTACTTC.

This clone was recorded a few times. V gene TRBV5-1 combines with J gene TRBJ2-5; 8 bases match TRBD1. J was trimmed by 5 bases and V by 4 bases; bases with no gene match: 10. Germline V gene sequence: CDR1 SGHRS, CDR2 YFSETQ. CDR3 size: 15 residues. In DNA form, the CDR3 reads TGCGCCAGCAGCGGACAGGGCTACGATGAGGAGACCCAGTACTTC. Amino acid sequence: CASSGQGYDEETQYF.

The chain uses TRBV2 and TRBJ2-1; 11 bases are a match to TRBD2. Germline trimming cut 4 bases from V and 9 bases from J; bases unmatched to any gene: 8. This CDR3 is 15 amino acids long. Germline V lookup: CDR1 SNHLY, CDR2 FYNNEI. The CDR3 is CASSALAGEGGEQFF. The CDR3 DNA sequence: TGTGCCAGCAGTGCACTAGCGGGGGAAGGTGGTGAGCAGTTCTTC.

Here the CDR3 reads CASSPLSGVSYNEQFF. DNA of the CDR3: TGTGCCAGCTCACCACTCTCGGGGGTGTCGTACAATGAGCAGTTCTTC. The rearrangement links TRBV18 to TRBJ2-1, with a tentative D call TRBD2 (6 bases). The germline V gene encodes CDR1 KGHSH and CDR2 LQKENI. The CDR3 has 16 amino acids. Trimming shortened V by 1 base and J by 4 bases, and 14 bases separated the two germline ends.

The chain employs TRBV7-9 and TRBJ2-1; TRBD2 matches 7 bases. In germline, CDR1 is SEHNR, CDR2 FQNEAQ (reference sequence). The CDR3 sequence is 15 residues long. J was trimmed by 4 bases and V by 1 base; bases with no gene match: 4. CDR3 sequence: CASSLGGGSYNEQFF. In DNA, the CDR3 is TGTGCCAGCAGCTTAGGGGGAGGGTCTTACAATGAGCAGTTCTTC.